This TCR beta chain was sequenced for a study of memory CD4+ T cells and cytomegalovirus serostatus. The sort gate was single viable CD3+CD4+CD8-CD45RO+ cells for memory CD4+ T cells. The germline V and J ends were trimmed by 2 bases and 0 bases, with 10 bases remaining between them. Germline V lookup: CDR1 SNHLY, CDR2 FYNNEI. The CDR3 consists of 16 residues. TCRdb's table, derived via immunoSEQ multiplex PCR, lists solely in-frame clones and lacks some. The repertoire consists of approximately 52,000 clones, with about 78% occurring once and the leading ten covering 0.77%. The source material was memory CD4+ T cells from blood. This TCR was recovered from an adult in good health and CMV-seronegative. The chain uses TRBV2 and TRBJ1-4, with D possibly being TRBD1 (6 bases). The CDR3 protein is CASSERQASTNEKLFF. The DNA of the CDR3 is TGTGCCAGCAGTGAAAGACAGGCCTCAACTAATGAAAAACTGTTTTTT.